The 20 T cell receptor beta chains below all came from one sample that was sequenced in a study of blood T cell repertoires in COVID-19. TCRdb's copy holds only in-frame clones and misses some; the assay was immunoSEQ multiplex PCR. The sample lists about 100,000 clones, more than 75% occurring once. The sample comprised peripheral blood. Receptors were obtained from a man aged 55-75 years with active or convalescent COVID-19.

The V gene is TRBV5-4, the J gene TRBJ1-1; tentative D call: TRBD1 (6 bases). V lost 4 bases and J lost 4, with 14 bases in between. Germline V lookup: CDR1 SGHNT, CDR2 YYREEE (reference sequence). CDR3 length: 14 amino acids. The CDR3 region is CASSETGRATEAFF. In DNA form, the CDR3 reads TGTGCCAGCAGCGAAACAGGGCGGGCCACTGAAGCTTTCTTT.

V is TRBV19 and J is TRBJ2-3; 7 bases line up with TRBD2. J lost 0 bases, V lost 5 bases, and 11 bases had no gene match. Per germline, CDR1 LNHDA and CDR2 SQIVND (reference sequence). There are 17 residues in the CDR3. This CDR3 is CASSPRGGRYSTDTQYF. The CDR3 bases are TGTGCCAGTAGTCCCCGGGGCGGGAGATATAGCACAGATACGCAGTATTTT. The full variable domain, its missing parts supplied by reference TRBV19 and TRBJ2-3, is DGGITQSPKYLFRKEGQNVTLSCEQNLNHDAMYWYRQDPGQGLRLIYYSQIVNDFQKGDIAEGYSVSREKKESFPLTVTSAQKNPTAFYLCASSPRGGRYSTDTQYFGPGTRLTVL.

The rearrangement joins TRBV6-5 to TRBJ1-3; 7 bases match TRBD1. The CDR3 sequence is 15 residues long. The V and J ends lost 5 bases and 0 bases, in that order; junction bases with no gene match: 4. Germline V gene lookup returns CDR1 MNHEY and CDR2 SVGAGI. The CDR3 spells CASSIRDSSGNTIYF. The CDR3 nucleotides read TGTGCCAGCAGTATCCGGGACAGCTCTGGAAACACCATATATTTT.

The rearrangement joins TRBV4-1 to TRBJ2-7, with 7 nucleotides matching TRBD1. The germline CDR1 and CDR2 sequences are MGHRA and YSYEKL. The CDR3 spans 14 residues. Trimming at V came to 5 bases and at J to 0 bases, leaving 4 bases not matched to a gene. CDR3 coding DNA: TGCGCCAGCAGCGGGACAGTGACCTCCTACGAGCAGTACTTC. Its protein is CASSGTVTSYEQYF.

The chain has TRBV19 and TRBJ1-5; D might be TRBD1 (5 bases). Between the trimmed V and J ends, which lost 6 bases and 0 bases, there was a span of 12 bases. Germline values: CDR1 LNHDA, CDR2 SQIVND (reference sequence). The CDR3 has 15 amino acids. The CDR3 DNA reads as TGTGCCAGTAGGCGACAGCTGGATAGCAATCAGCCCCAGCATTTT. This translates into CASRRQLDSNQPQHF.

The rearrangement uses TRBV18 and TRBJ1-3, with D unclear. CDR3 size: 16 residues. Germline V gene sequence: CDR1 KGHSH, CDR2 LQKENI. V lost 0 bases and J 0 bases, leaving 9 bases between the germline ends. The CDR3 DNA reads TGTGCCAGCTCACCACCTGGAGCTTTCTCTGGAAACACCATATATTTT. As protein: CASSPPGAFSGNTIYF.

V is TRBV6-2 or TRBV6-3 and J is TRBJ2-5; TRBD1 matches at 7 bases. The CDR3 has 14 residues. V gave up 6 bases and J gave up 2 bases; unmatched junction bases: 6. The germline CDR1 and CDR2 sequences are MNHEY and SVGEGT. The CDR3 spells CASSLDRVQETQYF. In DNA form, the CDR3 reads TGTGCCAGCAGCCTCGACAGGGTTCAAGAGACCCAGTACTTC.

The chain uses TRBV6-5 and TRBJ2-5; the D gene is possibly TRBD1 (5 bases). V lost 8 bases, J lost 7 bases, and 20 bases lay in between. CDR3 size: 14 residues. Germline CDR1 reads MNHEY; CDR2 reads SVGAGI. The CDR3 reads CASGAAELSPTQYF. The CDR3, as DNA: TGTGCCAGCGGGGCTGCCGAATTGTCGCCGACCCAGTACTTC.

The chain links TRBV6-5 to TRBJ1-4; D possibly corresponds to TRBD1 (6 bases). Germline CDR1 MNHEY, CDR2 SVGAGI. Trimming took off 0 bases at V and 7 bases at J, with 15 bases between the two ends. CDR3 size: 16 residues. CDR3 residues: CASSYSITGRGEKLFF. The DNA for the CDR3 is TGTGCCAGCAGTTACTCGATTACAGGGAGGGGTGAAAAACTGTTTTTT.

In DNA, the CDR3 is TGTGCCAGCAGTTTCCCGGGAGAGACCCAGTACTTC. It is translated as CASSFPGETQYF. This rearrangement joins TRBV12-3 or TRBV12-4 to TRBJ2-5, with D unclear. The CDR3 contains 12 residues. The V end lost 3 bases, the J end lost 4 bases, and 6 bases lay between the germline ends.

In its sample, this clone was seen a few times. The chain carries TRBV5-1 and TRBJ2-2, with 8 bases identical to TRBD2. The germline V gene encodes CDR1 SGHRS and CDR2 YFSETQ. V trimming: 4 bases; J trimming: 3 bases; junction bases outside the gene matches: 2. CDR3 length equals 14 residues. The CDR3 nucleotides are TGCGCCAGCAGCGGGACTAGATACACCGGGGAGCTGTTTTTT. The encoded protein is CASSGTRYTGELFF. Full variable domain (rest looked up from reference TRBV5-1 and TRBJ2-2): KAGVTQTPRYLIKTRGQQVTLSCSPISGHRSVSWYQQTPGQGLQFLFEYFSETQRNKGNFPGRFSGRQFSNSRSEMNVSTLELGDSALYLCASSGTRYTGELFFGEGSRLTVL.

The chain employs TRBV7-2 and TRBJ1-5; D unresolved. Germline values: CDR1 SGHTA, CDR2 FQGNSA. V dropped 5 bases and J dropped 4 bases, with 9 bases sitting between them. The CDR3 contains 13 residues. The CDR3 nucleotides read TGTGCCAGCAGCACCACTACTAATCAGCCCCAGCATTTT. Protein sequence: CASSTTTNQPQHF.

This clone has more than one count but fewer than ten. DNA for the CDR3: TGCGCCAGCAGCGACACAGGGGGGACGACTGAAGCTTTCTTT. As protein: CASSDTGGTTEAFF. The chain recombines TRBV5-1 with TRBJ1-1; TRBD1 agrees at 8 bases. This CDR3 region has 14 residues. V lost 4 bases to trimming and J lost 5 bases; unmatched junction nucleotides: 7. CDR1 is SGHRS and CDR2 is YFSETQ in the germline V gene. Supplemented by reference TRBV5-1 and TRBJ1-1, the full variable domain reads KAGVTQTPRYLIKTRGQQVTLSCSPISGHRSVSWYQQTPGQGLQFLFEYFSETQRNKGNFPGRFSGRQFSNSRSEMNVSTLELGDSALYLCASSDTGGTTEAFFGQGTRLTVV.

V and J are TRBV19 and TRBJ2-3; 8 positions agree with TRBD2. This CDR3 has 16 amino acids. Germline lookup yields CDR1 LNHDA and CDR2 SQIVND (reference sequence). Germline trimming cut 7 bases from V and 2 bases from J; bases unmatched to any gene: 11. The CDR3 protein is CASKPSRREVTDTQYF. CDR3 sequence (DNA): TGTGCCAGTAAGCCGTCGAGGCGGGAGGTCACAGATACGCAGTATTTT.

The gene calls are TRBV28 and TRBJ1-1, with TRBD1 identical over 7 bases. V gave up 6 bases and J gave up 2 bases; unmatched junction bases: 6. Germline V gene sequence: CDR1 MDHEN, CDR2 SYDVKM. The CDR3 spans 14 residues. CDR3 region: CASRRTGFNTEAFF. The CDR3 DNA reads as TGTGCCAGCAGGAGGACAGGTTTTAACACTGAAGCTTTCTTT.

This rearrangement joins TRBV19 to TRBJ2-7; TRBD2 matches at 14 bases. V lost 9 bases to trimming and J lost 3 bases; unmatched junction nucleotides: 7. This CDR3 region has 15 residues. Germline V gives CDR1 LNHDA, CDR2 SQIVND (reference sequence). The CDR3 loop is CASGTSGRSHYEQYV. In DNA, the CDR3 is TGTGCCAGCGGGACTAGCGGGAGATCGCACTACGAGCAGTACGTC.

This chain's CDR3 is CASSPGANGYEQFF. The CDR3 region has the DNA TGTGCCAGCTCTCCGGGAGCCAACGGGTATGAGCAGTTCTTC. This chain connects TRBV18 to TRBJ2-1; possible D gene TRBD2, 6 bases. The ends were cut back, 6 bases at V and 8 bases at J, with 17 bases in the middle. The CDR3 contains 14 residues. The germline V gene has CDR1 KGHSH and CDR2 LQKENI.

This clone was counted only a few times. V gene TRBV28 combines with J gene TRBJ2-7, with D uncertain. Germline V gives CDR1 MDHEN, CDR2 SYDVKM. Trimming stripped 3 bases from V and 3 bases from J, with 9 bases between. The CDR3 has 13 residues. CDR3 sequence: CASSFSSYYEQYF. The CDR3 DNA reads as TGTGCCAGCAGTTTTTCGTCCTACTACGAGCAGTACTTC.

This chain links TRBV7-2 with TRBJ2-5; 12 nucleotides match TRBD2. The CDR3 is 16 residues long. With V trimmed by 7 bases and J by 1 base, 7 bases remained unmatched. Per germline, CDR1 SGHTA and CDR2 FQGNSA. DNA of the CDR3: TGTGCCAGCACCTCAGGGACTAGCGGGTCCCAAGAGACCCAGTACTTC. Protein sequence: CASTSGTSGSQETQYF.

This chain links TRBV3-1 (or the pseudogene TRBV3-2) with TRBJ2-1, with 8 bases aligning to TRBD2. V was pared by 5 bases and J by 8 bases, with 8 bases of the junction left unmatched. Germline V gene data show CDR1 as LGHDT and CDR2 as YNNKEL (reference sequence). The CDR3 contains 14 residues. The DNA of the CDR3 is TGTGCCAGCAGCATACCGGGACTAGGGGATGAGCAGTTCTTC. Amino acids: CASSIPGLGDEQFF.